This TCR beta chain was observed in a study of cytotoxic CD8 clonotypes in ibrutinib-treated CLL. For the study at large: Timing of response sample collection was a median around eleven months after treatment start, with a range of 6 to 36. Study outcomes and limitations: The public clonotypes identified were infrequent and showed contraction or stability on treatment. Patients showed higher baseline clonality than age-matched healthy donors, and it tracked circulating CD8+ T-cell counts.

The CDR3 runs to 14 residues. Germline CDR1 SGHTA, CDR2 FQGNSA. With 5 bases clipped from V and 5 bases from J, the junction kept 3 bases outside the gene matches. A few counts support this clone. What it recognizes is unknown. Sequenced by immunoSEQ multiplex PCR; TCRdb stores in-frame clones only, minus some. Found here are about 200,000 clones, over 60% of them singletons; the top ten hold around an eighth. The chain is built from TRBV7-2 and TRBJ2-1, with TRBD2 matching over 10 bases. The sequenced sample was PBMCs, obtained after 24 months of ibrutinib treatment. The origin of this receptor is a human donor with chronic lymphocytic leukemia. CDR3 bases: TGTGCCAGCAGCAGCCTAGCGGGAGACAATGAGCAGTTCTTC. Translation gives CASSSLAGDNEQFF.